This TCR beta chain was profiled in a study of response to subunit inactivated influenza vaccine. General study findings and limits: Each seasonal influenza vaccination, the authors suggested, recruits few new T cells.

As regards this clonotype: Its specificity is unknown.

TCRdb used MiXCR to reprocess the RT-PCR reads, holding one entry per CDR3 protein. Altogether around 650,000 distinct CDR3 sequences are present, about 15% being singletons, with the ten largest covering under 14%. V dropped 5 bases and J dropped 3; count of bases not matched to a gene: 2. CDR3 size: 14 residues. The germline CDR1 and CDR2 sequences are SGHVS and FQNEAQ. The origin of this receptor is a man aged 45 to 65 who received an inactivated influenza vaccine. The rearrangement joins TRBV7-8 to TRBJ2-5; TRBD2 aligns across 11 bases. The sequences come from PBMCs from blood, collected about 11 days after vaccination. CDR3 amino acids: CASSAGLAEETQYF. The CDR3, as DNA: TGTGCCAGCAGCGCGGGACTAGCGGAAGAGACCCAGTACTTC.